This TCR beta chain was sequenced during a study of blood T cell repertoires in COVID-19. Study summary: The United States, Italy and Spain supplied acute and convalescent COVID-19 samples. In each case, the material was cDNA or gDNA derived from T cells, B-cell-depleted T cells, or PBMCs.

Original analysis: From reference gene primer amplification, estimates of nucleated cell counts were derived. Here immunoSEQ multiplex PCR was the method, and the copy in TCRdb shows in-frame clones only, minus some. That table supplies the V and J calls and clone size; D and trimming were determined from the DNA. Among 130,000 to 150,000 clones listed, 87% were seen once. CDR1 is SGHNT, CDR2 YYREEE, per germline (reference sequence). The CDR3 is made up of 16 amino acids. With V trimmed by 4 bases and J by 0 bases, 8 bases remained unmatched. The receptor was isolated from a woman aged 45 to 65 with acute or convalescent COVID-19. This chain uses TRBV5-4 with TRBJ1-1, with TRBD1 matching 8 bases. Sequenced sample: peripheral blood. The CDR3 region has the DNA TGTGCCAGCAGCCCCCGGGACAGGAGCATGAACACTGAAGCTTTCTTT. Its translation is CASSPRDRSMNTEAFF.